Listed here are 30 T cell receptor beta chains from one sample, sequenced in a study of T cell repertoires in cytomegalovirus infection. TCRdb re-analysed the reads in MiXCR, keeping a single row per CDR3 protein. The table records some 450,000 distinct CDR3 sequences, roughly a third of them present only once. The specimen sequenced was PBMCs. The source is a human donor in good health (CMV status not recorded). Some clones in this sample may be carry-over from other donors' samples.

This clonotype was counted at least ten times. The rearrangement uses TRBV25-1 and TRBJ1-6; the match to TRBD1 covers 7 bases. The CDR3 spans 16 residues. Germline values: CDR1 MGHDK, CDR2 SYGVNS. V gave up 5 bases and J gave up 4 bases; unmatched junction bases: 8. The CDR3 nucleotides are TGTGCCAGCAGTCCCCGAACAGGGGCGTATAATTCACCCCTCCACTTT. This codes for CASSPRTGAYNSPLHF.

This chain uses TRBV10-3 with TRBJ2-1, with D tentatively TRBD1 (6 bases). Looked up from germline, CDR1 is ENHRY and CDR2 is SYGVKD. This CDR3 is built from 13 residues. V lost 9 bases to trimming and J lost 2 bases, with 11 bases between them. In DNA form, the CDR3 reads TGTGCCATGGCAGGGGTGCCCTACAATGAGCAGTTCTTC. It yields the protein CAMAGVPYNEQFF.

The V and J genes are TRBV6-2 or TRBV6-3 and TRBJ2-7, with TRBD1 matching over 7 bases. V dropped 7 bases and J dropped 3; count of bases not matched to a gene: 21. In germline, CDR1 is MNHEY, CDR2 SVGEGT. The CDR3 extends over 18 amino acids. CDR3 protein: CASTRTGTALRDNYEQYF. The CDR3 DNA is TGTGCCAGCACCCGTACCGGGACAGCACTCAGAGACAACTACGAGCAGTACTTC.

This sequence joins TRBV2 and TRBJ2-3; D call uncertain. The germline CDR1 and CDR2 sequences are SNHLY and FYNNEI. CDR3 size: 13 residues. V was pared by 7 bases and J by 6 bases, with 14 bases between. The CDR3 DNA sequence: TGTGCCAGCATTGCCCGCGTCTCCGATACGCAGTATTTT. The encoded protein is CASIARVSDTQYF.

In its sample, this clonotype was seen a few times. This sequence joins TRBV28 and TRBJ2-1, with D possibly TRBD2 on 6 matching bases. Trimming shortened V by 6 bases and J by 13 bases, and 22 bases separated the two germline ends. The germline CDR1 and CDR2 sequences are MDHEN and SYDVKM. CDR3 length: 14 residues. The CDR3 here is CASRPPLAGIQQFF. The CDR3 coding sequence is TGTGCCAGCAGACCTCCCCTGGCGGGGATCCAACAGTTCTTC.

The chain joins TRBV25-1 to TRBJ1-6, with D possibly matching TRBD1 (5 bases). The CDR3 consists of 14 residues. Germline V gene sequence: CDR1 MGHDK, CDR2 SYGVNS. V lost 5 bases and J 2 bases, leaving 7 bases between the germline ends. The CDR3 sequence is CASSSGPYNSPLHF. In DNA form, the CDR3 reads TGTGCCAGCAGTTCAGGGCCCTATAATTCACCCCTCCACTTT.

The CDR3 here is CSIGDGDYGYTF. Here the CDR3 DNA reads TGCAGCATTGGGGACGGCGACTATGGCTACACCTTC. V gene TRBV29-1 combines with J gene TRBJ1-2; D perhaps matches TRBD1 (5 bases). V gave up 8 bases and J gave up 3 bases, with 13 bases separating them. This CDR3 is 12 amino acids long. Germline CDR1 SQVTM, CDR2 ANQGSEA.

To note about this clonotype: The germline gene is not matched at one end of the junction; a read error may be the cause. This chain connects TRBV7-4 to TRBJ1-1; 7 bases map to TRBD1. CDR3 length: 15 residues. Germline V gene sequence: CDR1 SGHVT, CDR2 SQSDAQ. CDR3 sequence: CASSHSQTGNPEAFF. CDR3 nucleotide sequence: TGTGCCAGCAGCCACTCTCAGACAGGGAACCCTGAAGCTTTCTTT. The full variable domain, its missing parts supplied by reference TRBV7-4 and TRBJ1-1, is GAGVSQSPRYKVAKRGRDVALRCDSISGHVTLYWYRQTLGQGSEVLTYSQSDAQRDKSGRPSGRFSAERPERSVSTLKIQRTEQGDSAVYLCASSHSQTGNPEAFFGQGTRLTVV.

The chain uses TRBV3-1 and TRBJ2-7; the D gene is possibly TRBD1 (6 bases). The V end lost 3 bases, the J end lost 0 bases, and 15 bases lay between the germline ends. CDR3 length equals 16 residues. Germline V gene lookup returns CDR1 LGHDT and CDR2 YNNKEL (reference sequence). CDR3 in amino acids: CASSHVRDTHSYEQYF. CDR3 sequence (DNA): TGTGCCAGCAGCCACGTTCGGGACACTCACTCCTACGAGCAGTACTTC.

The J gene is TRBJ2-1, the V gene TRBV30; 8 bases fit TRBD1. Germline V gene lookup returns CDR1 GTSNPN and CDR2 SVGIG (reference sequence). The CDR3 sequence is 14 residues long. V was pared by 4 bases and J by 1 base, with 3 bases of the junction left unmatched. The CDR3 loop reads CAWKRTGSYNEQFF. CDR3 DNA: TGTGCCTGGAAGCGGACAGGGTCCTACAATGAGCAGTTCTTC.

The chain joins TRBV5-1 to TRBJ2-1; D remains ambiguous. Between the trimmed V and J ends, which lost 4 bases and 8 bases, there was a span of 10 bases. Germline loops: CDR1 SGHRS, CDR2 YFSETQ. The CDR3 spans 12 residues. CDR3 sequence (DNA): TGCGCCAGCAGCGCCGCGTTGGATGAGCAGTTCTTC. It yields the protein CASSAALDEQFF.

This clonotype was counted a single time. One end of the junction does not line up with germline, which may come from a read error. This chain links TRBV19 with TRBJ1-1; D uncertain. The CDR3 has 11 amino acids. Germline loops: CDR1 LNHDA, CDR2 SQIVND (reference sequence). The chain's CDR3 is CASIRQHEALF. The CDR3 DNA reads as TGTGCCAGTATTAGGCAGCATGAAGCTTTATTT.

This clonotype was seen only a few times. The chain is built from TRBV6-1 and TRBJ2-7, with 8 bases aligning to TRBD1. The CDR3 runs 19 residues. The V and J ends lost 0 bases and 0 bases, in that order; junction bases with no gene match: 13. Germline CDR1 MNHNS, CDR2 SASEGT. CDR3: CASSEAGRGQSLRSYEQYF. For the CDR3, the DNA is TGTGCCAGCAGTGAAGCCGGCAGGGGGCAATCCTTACGCTCCTACGAGCAGTACTTC.

This CDR3 reads CSARLAGAYNEQFF. The CDR3 DNA is TGCAGTGCTCGACTAGCGGGGGCGTACAATGAGCAGTTCTTC. The chain has TRBV20-1 and TRBJ2-1; 12 bases line up with TRBD2. The ends lost 5 bases at V and 4 bases at J; junction bases unmatched: 3. Germline V gene sequence: CDR1 DFQATT, CDR2 SNEGSKA (reference sequence). The CDR3 length is 14 residues.

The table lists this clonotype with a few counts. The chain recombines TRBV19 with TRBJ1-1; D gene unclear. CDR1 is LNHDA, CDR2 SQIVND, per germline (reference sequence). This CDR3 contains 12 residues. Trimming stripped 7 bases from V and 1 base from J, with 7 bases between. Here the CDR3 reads CASKTANTEAFF. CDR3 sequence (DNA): TGTGCCAGTAAGACGGCGAACACTGAAGCTTTCTTT.

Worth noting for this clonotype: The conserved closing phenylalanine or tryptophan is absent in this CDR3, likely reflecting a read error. The CDR3 bases are TGTGCCAGCAGTGATAGGGTTGGTGCCTACAATGAGCAGTTCTAC. Protein sequence: CASSDRVGAYNEQFY. The chain uses TRBV6-6 and TRBJ2-1; D gene uncertain. Trimming stripped 5 bases from V and 2 bases from J, with 13 bases between. The CDR3 totals 15 residues. From germline, CDR1 is MNHNY and CDR2 SVGAGI (reference sequence).

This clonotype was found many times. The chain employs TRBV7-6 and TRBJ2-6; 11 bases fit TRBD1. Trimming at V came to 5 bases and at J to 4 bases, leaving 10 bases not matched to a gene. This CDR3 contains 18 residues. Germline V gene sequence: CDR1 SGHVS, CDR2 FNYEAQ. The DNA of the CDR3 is TGTGCCAGCAGCGAGCGGACAGGGGGCGGTTCCGGGGCCAACGTCCTGACTTTC. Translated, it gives CASSERTGGGSGANVLTF.

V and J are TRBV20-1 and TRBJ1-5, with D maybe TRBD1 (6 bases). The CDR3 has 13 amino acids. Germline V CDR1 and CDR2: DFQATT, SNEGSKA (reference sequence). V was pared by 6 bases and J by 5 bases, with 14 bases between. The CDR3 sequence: CSASGGQDQPQHF. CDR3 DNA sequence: TGCAGTGCCTCTGGGGGGCAGGATCAGCCCCAGCATTTT.

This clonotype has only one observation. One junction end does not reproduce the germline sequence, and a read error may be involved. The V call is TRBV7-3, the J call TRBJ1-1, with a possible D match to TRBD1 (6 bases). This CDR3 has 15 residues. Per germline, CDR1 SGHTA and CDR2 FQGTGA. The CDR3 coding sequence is TGTGCCAGCAGCTTCAAGAACAGGGATGACACTGAAGCTATCTTT. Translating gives CASSFKNRDDTEAIF.

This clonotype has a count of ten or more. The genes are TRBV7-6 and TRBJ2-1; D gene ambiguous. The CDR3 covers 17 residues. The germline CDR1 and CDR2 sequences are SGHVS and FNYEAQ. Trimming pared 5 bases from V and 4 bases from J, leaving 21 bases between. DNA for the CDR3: TGTGCCAGCAGCGCCGGCCCTCGCGACGGACCTTACAATGAGCAGTTCTTC. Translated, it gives CASSAGPRDGPYNEQFF. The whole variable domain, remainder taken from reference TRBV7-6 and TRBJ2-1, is GAGVSQSPRYKVTKRGQDVALRCDPISGHVSLYWYRQALGQGPEFLTYFNYEAQQDKSGLPNDRFSAERPEGSISTLTIQRTEQRDSAMYRCASSAGPRDGPYNEQFFGPGTRLTVL.

The DNA of the CDR3 is TGTGCCACCAGCTCCCGGGACAGGGTCTACGAGCAGTACTTC. This gives the protein CATSSRDRVYEQYF. The V gene is TRBV15, the J gene TRBJ2-7, with 9 bases lining up with TRBD1. The length of the CDR3 is 14 residues. Germline assignment: CDR1 LNHNV and CDR2 YYDKDF (reference sequence). The V and J ends lost 5 bases and 3 bases, in that order; junction bases with no gene match: 5.

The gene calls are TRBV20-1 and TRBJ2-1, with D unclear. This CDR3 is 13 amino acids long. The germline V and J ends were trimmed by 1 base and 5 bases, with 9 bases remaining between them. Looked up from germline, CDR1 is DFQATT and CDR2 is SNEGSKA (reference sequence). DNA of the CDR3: TGCAGTGCTAGAGGCAGGTTCAACAATGAGCAGTTCTTC. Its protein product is CSARGRFNNEQFF.

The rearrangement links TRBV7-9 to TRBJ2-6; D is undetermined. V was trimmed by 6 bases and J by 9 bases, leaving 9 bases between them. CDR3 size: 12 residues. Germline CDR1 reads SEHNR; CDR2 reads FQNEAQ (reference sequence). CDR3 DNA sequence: TGTGCCAGCAGACCACGAGGCAACGTCCTGACTTTC. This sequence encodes CASRPRGNVLTF.

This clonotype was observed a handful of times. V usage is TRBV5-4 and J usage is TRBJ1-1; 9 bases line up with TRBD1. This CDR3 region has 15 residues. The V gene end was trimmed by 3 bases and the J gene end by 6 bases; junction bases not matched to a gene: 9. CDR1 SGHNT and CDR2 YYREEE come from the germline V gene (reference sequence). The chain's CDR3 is CASSSGTGRVAEAFF. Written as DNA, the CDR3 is TGTGCCAGCAGCTCCGGGACAGGGAGGGTCGCTGAAGCTTTCTTT.

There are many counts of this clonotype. In DNA, the CDR3 is TGTGCCAGCAGCTCAACGAGGGATACGCAGTATTTT. Protein sequence: CASSSTRDTQYF. The chain combines TRBV7-2 with TRBJ2-3; D unresolved. Trimming removed 4 bases at V and 6 bases at J, with 8 bases between. The CDR3 runs to 12 residues. Looked up from germline, CDR1 is SGHTA and CDR2 is FQGNSA.

This CDR3 is CASRTGQALQETQYF. The CDR3 DNA reads TGTGCCAGCAGGACGGGACAGGCCCTCCAAGAGACCCAGTACTTC. This chain connects TRBV6-6 to TRBJ2-5, with 8 bases lining up with TRBD1. The length of the CDR3 is 15 residues. V dropped 6 bases and J dropped 1; count of bases not matched to a gene: 7. Per germline, CDR1 MNHNY and CDR2 SVGAGI (reference sequence).

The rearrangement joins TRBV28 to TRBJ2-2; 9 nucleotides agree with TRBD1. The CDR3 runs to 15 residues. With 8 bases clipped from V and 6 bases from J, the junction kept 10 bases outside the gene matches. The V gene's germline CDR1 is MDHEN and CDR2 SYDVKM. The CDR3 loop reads CASHHRGRLPGELFF. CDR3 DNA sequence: TGTGCCAGCCATCACAGGGGGCGCCTCCCCGGGGAGCTGTTTTTT.

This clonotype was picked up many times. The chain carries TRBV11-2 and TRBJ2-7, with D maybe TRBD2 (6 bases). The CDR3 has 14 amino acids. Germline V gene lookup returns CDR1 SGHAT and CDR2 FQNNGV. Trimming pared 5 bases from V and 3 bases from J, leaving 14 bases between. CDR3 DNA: TGTGCCAGCAGCCCGTCTACCGGGGGCTACGAGCAGTACTTC. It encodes CASSPSTGGYEQYF.

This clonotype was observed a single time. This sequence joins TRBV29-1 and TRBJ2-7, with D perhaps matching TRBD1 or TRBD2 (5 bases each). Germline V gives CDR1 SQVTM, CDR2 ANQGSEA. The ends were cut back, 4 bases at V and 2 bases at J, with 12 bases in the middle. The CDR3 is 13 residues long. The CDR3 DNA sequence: TGCAGCGTTGGGTTAGTGGGGGCCTACGAGCAGTACTTC. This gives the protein CSVGLVGAYEQYF.

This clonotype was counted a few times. CDR3 residues: CASSQEPYEQYF. CDR3 DNA: TGCGCCAGCAGCCAAGAGCCCTACGAGCAGTACTTC. The chain recombines TRBV4-1 with TRBJ2-7; no definite D call. CDR1 MGHRA and CDR2 YSYEKL come from the germline V gene. Trimming pared 0 bases from V and 2 bases from J, leaving 2 bases between. The CDR3 loop spans 12 amino acids.